A single sample is the source of the 21 T cell receptor beta chains below, sequenced in a study of cytomegalovirus exposure and HLA in healthy donors. TCRdb keeps only in-frame clones here, not all; method: immunoSEQ multiplex PCR. The sample comprises about 240,000 clones, more than 75% of which are singletons, and around 1.2% rests with the top ten. Input material: PBMCs. These receptors were collected from a woman in her thirties in good health and CMV-seropositive.

The chain is built from TRBV28 and TRBJ1-5; TRBD1 aligns across 12 bases. The germline gives CDR1 MDHEN, CDR2 SYDVKM. With V trimmed by 3 bases and J by 7 bases, 1 base remained unmatched. The CDR3 has 14 residues. Here the CDR3 reads CASSLGTGGQPQHF. CDR3 bases: TGTGCCAGCAGTTTGGGGACAGGGGGCCAGCCCCAGCATTTT.

The chain couples TRBV6-6 to TRBJ2-7; no firm D call. This CDR3 region has 14 residues. The V gene lost 2 bases and the J gene lost 6 bases, with 14 bases spanning the gap. Germline CDR1 MNHNY, CDR2 SVGAGI (reference sequence). CDR3 DNA sequence: TGTGCCAGCAGTTACACATACCTGATGTTCGAGCAGTACTTC. Translated, it gives CASSYTYLMFEQYF.

The chain has TRBV7-8 and TRBJ1-1; D is undetermined. This CDR3 region has 14 residues. V shed 0 bases and J shed 8 bases, with 13 bases lying between them. Germline CDR1 reads SGHVS; CDR2 reads FQNEAQ. This chain's CDR3 is CASSLANTAGEAFF. Written as DNA, the CDR3 is TGTGCCAGCAGCTTAGCTAATACGGCAGGAGAAGCTTTCTTT.

This clone has a single count. J is TRBJ2-7 and V is TRBV6-5; 8 bases map to TRBD1. V dropped 4 bases and J dropped 1; count of bases not matched to a gene: 6. The CDR3 is 15 amino acids. Germline loops: CDR1 MNHEY, CDR2 SVGAGI. The CDR3 sequence: CASSSGQGASYEQYF. The CDR3 coding sequence is TGTGCCAGCAGTTCAGGACAGGGCGCATCCTACGAGCAGTACTTC.

The chain joins TRBV30 to TRBJ2-3, with 13 nucleotides matching TRBD2. CDR1 GTSNPN and CDR2 SVGIG come from the germline V gene (reference sequence). The CDR3 loop spans 17 amino acids. Trimming removed 1 base from V and 1 base from J; junction bases left unmatched: 5. This CDR3 reads CAWSGTSGRRGTDTQYF. Here the CDR3 DNA reads TGTGCCTGGAGTGGGACTAGCGGGAGACGCGGCACAGATACGCAGTATTTT.

This rearrangement joins TRBV30 to TRBJ1-4, with D uncertain. CDR3 size: 14 residues. Germline lookup yields CDR1 GTSNPN and CDR2 SVGIG (reference sequence). The germline V and J ends were trimmed by 5 bases and 0 bases, with 10 bases remaining between them. In DNA form, the CDR3 reads TGTGCCTGGGGGCAGACACCAACTAATGAAAAACTGTTTTTT. Its protein is CAWGQTPTNEKLFF. The full variable domain, in which reference TRBV30 and TRBJ1-4 provide the parts outside the CDR3, is SQTIHQWPATLVQPVGSPLSLECTVEGTSNPNLYWYRQAAGRGLQLLFYSVGIGQISSEVPQNLSASRPQDRQFILSSKKLLLSDSGFYLCAWGQTPTNEKLFFGSGTQLSVL.

This CDR3 is CAMNRGPWGEQFF. The CDR3 DNA reads TGTGCCATGAACAGGGGGCCATGGGGTGAGCAGTTCTTC. V gene TRBV7-9 combines with J gene TRBJ2-1; 9 nucleotides agree with TRBD1. Germline V gene lookup returns CDR1 SEHNR and CDR2 FQNEAQ (reference sequence). The CDR3 runs to 13 residues. The trim removed 10 bases at V and 9 bases at J, leaving 10 bases unmatched.

The chain recombines TRBV11-3 with TRBJ2-2, with TRBD1 matching 11 bases. Looked up from germline, CDR1 is SGHNT and CDR2 is YENEEA. The V gene end was trimmed by 6 bases and the J gene end by 4 bases; junction bases not matched to a gene: 7. This CDR3 is 16 amino acids long. CDR3 protein: CASSPVGTGGTGELFF. DNA for the CDR3: TGTGCCAGCAGTCCAGTAGGGACAGGGGGCACCGGGGAGCTGTTTTTT.

V is TRBV30 and J is TRBJ1-4; TRBD1 might be the D (5 bases). CDR3 length: 14 amino acids. Germline lookup yields CDR1 GTSNPN and CDR2 SVGIG (reference sequence). Trimming pared 2 bases from V and 4 bases from J, leaving 11 bases between. CDR3 amino acids: CAWSRATVNEKLFF. The CDR3 DNA follows: TGTGCCTGGAGTAGGGCGACAGTTAATGAAAAACTGTTTTTT.

The chain is built from TRBV5-4 and TRBJ1-2, with D unclear. Trimming shortened V by 3 bases and J by 4 bases, and 10 bases separated the two germline ends. Per the germline V gene, CDR1 is SGHNT and CDR2 is YYREEE (reference sequence). The CDR3 totals 13 residues. The CDR3 spells CASSSRGTYGYTF. The CDR3 DNA reads TGTGCCAGCAGCTCCAGAGGTACCTATGGCTACACCTTC.

This chain uses TRBV9 with TRBJ2-7; 12 nucleotides agree with TRBD2. V was pared by 3 bases and J by 4 bases, with 2 bases of the junction left unmatched. This CDR3 spans 14 amino acids. CDR1 is SGDLS and CDR2 is YYNGEE in the germline V gene. CDR3 bases: TGTGCCAGCAGCGCTAGCGGGAGGGAGTACGAGCAGTACTTC. Protein product: CASSASGREYEQYF.

V gene TRBV5-6 combines with J gene TRBJ1-4; 10 positions match TRBD1. Germline-derived CDR1 and CDR2 are SGHDT and YYEEEE. The CDR3 consists of 15 residues. V dropped 4 bases and J dropped 7; count of bases not matched to a gene: 7. DNA of the CDR3: TGTGCCAGCAGCGCAACCGGGACAGGGGCTGAAAAACTGTTTTTT. Encoded protein: CASSATGTGAEKLFF.

This clone was seen just once. The rearrangement uses TRBV4-1 and TRBJ2-7; TRBD2 matches at 10 bases. Trimming removed 0 bases from V and 4 bases from J; junction bases left unmatched: 18. Looked up from germline, CDR1 is MGHRA and CDR2 is YSYEKL. The CDR3 is 20 residues long. CDR3 amino acids: CASSQDPAASGSGTSYEQYF. The CDR3 DNA follows: TGCGCCAGCAGCCAAGATCCTGCGGCTAGCGGGAGTGGAACGTCTTACGAGCAGTACTTC.

The chain is built from TRBV11-2 and TRBJ2-7, with 7 bases that match TRBD1. CDR3 size: 15 residues. CDR1 is SGHAT and CDR2 is FQNNGV in the germline V gene. V lost 4 bases and J lost 2; bases outside the gene matches: 8. The CDR3 region is CASSYWTGRTYEQYF. The CDR3 bases are TGTGCCAGCAGCTACTGGACAGGAAGAACCTACGAGCAGTACTTC.

J is TRBJ1-1 and V is TRBV11-2, with 8 bases identical to TRBD1. From germline, CDR1 is SGHAT and CDR2 FQNNGV. The CDR3 totals 15 residues. V lost 5 bases, J lost 4 bases, and 9 bases stayed unmatched. The CDR3 protein is CASSPWTGMSTEAFF. CDR3 nucleotide sequence: TGTGCCAGCAGCCCCTGGACAGGGATGAGCACTGAAGCTTTCTTT.

This sequence joins TRBV7-6 and TRBJ2-7; 11 bases line up with TRBD2. The CDR3 runs 15 residues. The germline CDR1 and CDR2 sequences are SGHVS and FNYEAQ. Trimming took 5 bases from V and 4 from J; bases not matched to a gene: 7. The CDR3: CASSQTTSGIYEQYF. Written as DNA, the CDR3 is TGTGCCAGCAGCCAAACGACTAGCGGGATTTACGAGCAGTACTTC.

This chain connects TRBV4-1 to TRBJ2-1, with TRBD1 matching over 9 bases. The V gene's germline CDR1 is MGHRA and CDR2 YSYEKL. This CDR3 is built from 15 residues. The V and J ends lost 4 bases and 8 bases, in that order; junction bases with no gene match: 9. The DNA of the CDR3 is TGCGCCAGCAGCCCAGGGACAGGGTCTTTTGATGAGCAGTTCTTC. Its protein is CASSPGTGSFDEQFF.

The V and J genes are TRBV27 and TRBJ1-1; possible D gene TRBD1, 5 bases. CDR1 is MNHEY and CDR2 is SMNVEV in the germline V gene (reference sequence). V was pared by 4 bases and J by 6 bases, with 18 bases between. CDR3 length: 15 residues. CDR3 in DNA: TGTGCCAGCAGTTGGAGGGGACGGGGGGAGTCTGAAGCTTTCTTT. This codes for CASSWRGRGESEAFF.

The chain is built from TRBV5-1 and TRBJ1-1; 8 positions agree with TRBD1. Germline assignment: CDR1 SGHRS and CDR2 YFSETQ. This CDR3 has 18 amino acids. J lost 4 bases, V lost 5 bases, and 19 bases had no gene match. The CDR3 DNA sequence: TGCGCCAGCAGGCGGGCCCTCGGGACAGGCCTTAGAAGCACTGAAGCTTTCTTT. It specifies CASRRALGTGLRSTEAFF.

About this clone itself: The sample holds other DNA sequences that translate to the same CDR3. CDR3 DNA: TGTGCCAGCAGCCAAGAAGGGCAGGGCTACAATGAGCAGTTCTTC. It yields the protein CASSQEGQGYNEQFF. This chain uses TRBV4-2 with TRBJ2-1; perhaps TRBD1 as D (5 bases). Germline V CDR1 and CDR2: LGHNA, YNFKEQ. CDR3 length: 15 residues. V lost 0 bases, J lost 3 bases, and 9 bases lay in between.

The chain has TRBV5-4 and TRBJ1-2; D perhaps matches TRBD1 (5 bases). Germline CDR1 is SGHNT and CDR2 is YYREEE (reference sequence). This CDR3 has 14 residues. V dropped 0 bases and J dropped 4 bases, with 10 bases sitting between them. For the CDR3, the DNA is TGTGCCAGCAGCTTGGTGGCAGGGATCTATGGCTACACCTTC. This codes for CASSLVAGIYGYTF.